Presented here are 7 T cell receptor beta chains from one specimen sequenced in a study of T cell repertoires in cytomegalovirus infection. TCRdb reprocessed the reads with MiXCR, giving one entry per CDR3 protein. The repertoire consists of approximately 110,000 distinct CDR3 sequences, with about 9.4% occurring once and the leading ten covering 30% to 40%. Antigens of these TCRs are unknown. Sequenced input: PBMCs, sequenced either directly or after in vitro stimulation (not recorded which). These receptors originate from a human donor in good health (CMV status not recorded). Some clones in this sample may be carry-over from other donors' samples.

This clonotype was detected ten times or more. CDR3 in amino acids: CASSPPWEETQYF. The DNA for the CDR3 is TGTGCCAGCAGTCCCCCTTGGGAGGAGACCCAGTACTTC. This chain joins TRBV28 and TRBJ2-5, with D perhaps TRBD2 (5 bases). The V and J ends lost 5 bases and 5 bases respectively, with 12 bases between them. Germline CDR1 and CDR2: MDHEN and SYDVKM. CDR3 length: 13 amino acids.

This clonotype was counted between two and nine times. The V gene is TRBV9, the J gene TRBJ1-6; no firm D call. The V end was cut by 0 bases, the J end by 6 bases, with 13 bases between. Germline CDR1 SGDLS, CDR2 YYNGEE. The CDR3 contains 16 residues. This CDR3 is CASSVDSADLNSPLHF. As DNA, the CDR3 is TGTGCCAGCAGCGTAGATTCGGCTGATCTTAATTCACCCCTCCACTTT.

The J gene is TRBJ2-2, the V gene TRBV19; TRBD2 is a possible D gene (6 bases). The V end lost 3 bases, the J end lost 3 bases, and 11 bases lay between the germline ends. This CDR3 has 15 residues. From germline, CDR1 is LNHDA and CDR2 SQIVND (reference sequence). The CDR3 DNA is TGTGCCAGTAGTATTGGCGGGATCGACACCGGGGAGCTGTTTTTT. Its translation is CASSIGGIDTGELFF.

The chain links TRBV5-4 to TRBJ2-1; D is perhaps TRBD1 or TRBD2 (5 bases each). The V end lost 2 bases, the J end lost 9 bases, and 6 bases lay between the germline ends. Germline V gene data show CDR1 as SGHNT and CDR2 as YYREEE (reference sequence). This CDR3 has 11 amino acids. CDR3 protein: CASSFGAEQFF. CDR3 in DNA: TGTGCCAGCAGCTTCGGGGCTGAGCAGTTCTTC. Variable domain in full (rest from reference TRBV5-4 and TRBJ2-1): ETGVTQSPTHLIKTRGQQVTLRCSSQSGHNTVSWYQQALGQGPQFIFQYYREEENGRGNFPPRFSGLQFPNYSSELNVNALELDDSALYLCASSFGAEQFFGPGTRLTVL.

This chain joins TRBV7-2 and TRBJ1-2; D remains ambiguous. The V gene lost 2 bases and the J gene lost 12 bases, with 19 bases spanning the gap. Germline-derived CDR1 and CDR2 are SGHTA and FQGNSA. The CDR3 runs to 14 residues. CDR3 bases: TGTGCCAGCAGCTTAAGCTCAGCTAACTATTGCGACACCTTC. It is translated as CASSLSSANYCDTF.

This clonotype came up many times. V gene TRBV14 combines with J gene TRBJ2-7; 9 positions agree with TRBD2. The CDR3 is 16 amino acids. CDR1 and CDR2 from the germline V gene are SGHDN and FVKESK. After removal of 6 bases from V and 5 bases from J, the junction contained 14 bases not matched to a gene. The CDR3 DNA follows: TGTGCCAGCAGTTTTAGCGGGAGCACGTGGGGGGACGAGCAGTACGTC. Protein sequence: CASSFSGSTWGDEQYV.

Ten or more counts support this clonotype. This chain connects TRBV7-2 to TRBJ2-3; 7 bases line up with TRBD1. After removal of 3 bases from V and 4 bases from J, the junction contained 4 bases not matched to a gene. Germline CDR1 SGHTA, CDR2 FQGNSA. This CDR3 contains 14 residues. This CDR3 is CASSFIGGADTQYF. The CDR3 DNA is TGTGCCAGCAGCTTTATAGGGGGCGCAGATACGCAGTATTTT.